The rows below give T cell receptor beta chains drawn from one sample of a study of identical twins. MiXCR, applied by TCRdb to the 5' RACE reads, yields one record per CDR3 protein. The table records some 230,000 distinct CDR3 sequences, around 6.5% of them present only once. This sample also belongs to another study, concerning T cells expressing NK-cell markers.

Sequenced input: CD8+ T cells sorted from blood. These receptors were taken from a woman between 18 and 29 years old in good health. The CDR3 runs from the conserved cysteine through the conserved F or W.

CASSLGSHNEQFF	TRBV7-9	TRBJ2-1
CAIGGTERVNEQFF	TRBV2	TRBJ2-1
CASSLAGSDEQYF	TRBV7-9	TRBJ2-7
CASSSETSGRANEQFF	TRBV12-3/TRBV12-4	TRBJ2-1
CASSPEGIHEQYF	TRBV5-1	TRBJ2-7
CASSFTETQYF	TRBV5-6	TRBJ2-5
CASEAGTGRPYGYTF	TRBV4-1	TRBJ1-2
CASSLFNRDNYNEQFF	TRBV5-1	TRBJ2-1
CASSPIRSNQPQHF	TRBV27	TRBJ1-5
CASSRKPGLAGPSSYNEQFF	TRBV4-3	TRBJ2-1
CASSPGLNSYEQYF	TRBV18	TRBJ2-7
CASSFSTGRETQYF	TRBV11-2	TRBJ2-5
CASSRRSSNEKLFF	TRBV6-1	TRBJ1-4
CSVVAPEQFF	TRBV29-1	TRBJ2-1
CASSPRLLAGVYVSYNEQFF	TRBV11-1	TRBJ2-1
CASSSLGGERGQNEQFF	TRBV7-3	TRBJ2-1
CASSPTGGEEAFF	TRBV7-8	TRBJ1-1
CASSRGDWSTDTQYF	TRBV28	TRBJ2-3
CASSSGTVYEQYF	TRBV7-8	TRBJ2-7
CASGLSSYEQYF	TRBV7-9	TRBJ2-7
CASSTGTLDIQYF	TRBV13	TRBJ2-4
CASSIRETSSLQETQYF	TRBV6-1	TRBJ2-5
CASSQEFRRRGDTGELFF	TRBV3-1	TRBJ2-2
CATSVEGAVGGYTF	TRBV24-1	TRBJ1-2
CASSPYGQNGYTF	TRBV27	TRBJ1-2
CASSPKGGGSETQYF	TRBV15	TRBJ2-5
CASSQEVGAGMVPGELFF	TRBV4-2	TRBJ2-2